This T cell receptor beta chain was identified in a study of OX40 agonist ivuxolimab in advanced cancers. Study at large: While on treatment, patients had intravenous ivuxolimab at 0.01 to 10 mg/kg every 2 weeks. Eligibility rules accepted prior anti-PD-1, anti-PD-L1 or anti-CTLA-4 therapy, and 40% had some.

The table came from immunoSEQ multiplex PCR; TCRdb's copy has only in-frame clones and leaves some out. The table includes 70,000 to 95,000 clones, under 95% detected once. Looked up from germline, CDR1 is LGHNA and CDR2 is YNFKEQ. V was cut by 2 bases and J by 0 bases, with 10 bases left in between. The CDR3 runs 16 residues. V is TRBV4-2 and J is TRBJ2-2; D is perhaps TRBD1 (5 bases). The clonotype was recovered from an adult with an advanced solid tumor such as melanoma, head and neck, liver or kidney cancer. Source: CD4+ or CD8+ T cells sorted from blood, taken in a trial of the OX40 agonist ivuxolimab. In DNA form, the CDR3 reads TGTGCCAGCAGCCAATCGGCAGGGTCGAACACCGGGGAGCTGTTTTTT. It encodes CASSQSAGSNTGELFF.